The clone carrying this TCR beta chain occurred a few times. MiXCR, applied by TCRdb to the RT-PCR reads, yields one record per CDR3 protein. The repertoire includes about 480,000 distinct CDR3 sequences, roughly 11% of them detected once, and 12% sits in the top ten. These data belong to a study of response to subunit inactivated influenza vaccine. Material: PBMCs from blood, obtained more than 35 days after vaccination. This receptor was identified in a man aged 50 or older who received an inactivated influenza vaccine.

CDR3: CASSLANADTQYF. The DNA for the CDR3 is TGCGCCAGCAGCTTGGCCAACGCAGATACGCAGTATTTT. The V and J genes are TRBV5-1 and TRBJ2-3; D not certain. V gave up 0 bases and J gave up 4 bases, with 6 bases separating them. This CDR3 has 13 residues. CDR1 SGHRS and CDR2 YFSETQ come from the germline V gene. The whole variable domain, filled in from reference TRBV5-1 and TRBJ2-3, reads KAGVTQTPRYLIKTRGQQVTLSCSPISGHRSVSWYQQTPGQGLQFLFEYFSETQRNKGNFPGRFSGRQFSNSRSEMNVSTLELGDSALYLCASSLANADTQYFGPGTRLTVL.